Following are 7 T cell receptor beta chains from one sample sequenced in a study of CD8 T cells in ankylosing spondylitis. TCRdb re-derived calls from the 5' RACE reads in MiXCR, one entry per CDR3 protein. The table has about 160,000 distinct CDR3 sequences, around 19% seen once. The sequenced material came from blood, either unsorted or a sorted T cell fraction (not recorded which). Receptor source: a male donor with ankylosing spondylitis or in good health (not recorded which).

This clonotype occurred many times. The chain links TRBV20-1 to TRBJ2-1, with 9 positions matching TRBD2. Per germline, CDR1 DFQATT and CDR2 SNEGSKA (reference sequence). V was clipped by 0 bases and J by 5 bases; unmatched bases: 8. This CDR3 has 16 residues. The CDR3 DNA is TGCAGTGCTAGAGATTTGGACCTAGCGGGGAACAATGAGCAGTTCTTC. It codes for CSARDLDLAGNNEQFF.

V and J are TRBV12-3 or TRBV12-4 and TRBJ2-2, with D perhaps matching TRBD2 (6 bases). The CDR3 loop spans 15 amino acids. Trimming removed 6 bases from V and 5 bases from J, with 16 bases in between. CDR3 bases: TGTGCCAGCAGCCCGGGACTGCGACGGACCGGGGAGCTGTTTTTT. It yields the protein CASSPGLRRTGELFF.

This chain links TRBV2 with TRBJ1-4; D uncertain. Germline values: CDR1 SNHLY, CDR2 FYNNEI. V lost 1 base and J lost 7, with 13 bases in between. The CDR3 is 15 residues long. CDR3 protein: CASSEVDNWGEKLFF. CDR3 nucleotides: TGTGCCAGCAGTGAAGTCGACAATTGGGGTGAAAAACTGTTTTTT.

The V call is TRBV10-3, the J call TRBJ2-5; TRBD1 agrees at 7 bases. The CDR3 has 13 amino acids. J was trimmed by 5 bases and V by 3 bases; bases with no gene match: 3. Germline CDR1 and CDR2: ENHRY and SYGVKD. The CDR3 is CAISEGGTETQYF. The CDR3 bases are TGTGCCATCAGTGAAGGGGGCACGGAGACCCAGTACTTC.

This clonotype was observed many times. The chain employs TRBV29-1 and TRBJ1-2, with 7 bases identical to TRBD1. Trimming cost V 4 bases and J 8 bases; bases outside gene matches: 4. Looked up from germline, CDR1 is SQVTM and CDR2 is ANQGSEA. This CDR3 contains 11 residues. In DNA, the CDR3 is TGCAGCGTTGGACAGGGTTGGGGCTACACCTTC. The encoded protein is CSVGQGWGYTF.

The J gene is TRBJ1-5, the V gene TRBV5-1; 9 bases are a match to TRBD1. Germline loops: CDR1 SGHRS, CDR2 YFSETQ. This CDR3 region has 15 residues. V gave up 3 bases and J gave up 0 bases; unmatched junction bases: 1. Here the CDR3 reads CASSYRGLSNQPQHF. Written as DNA, the CDR3 is TGCGCCAGCAGCTACAGGGGGCTTAGCAATCAGCCCCAGCATTTT.

The chain has TRBV5-4 and TRBJ2-5; D may match TRBD1 or TRBD2 (5 bases each). V was shortened by 0 bases and J by 4 bases, with 22 bases between the two germline ends. CDR3 size: 18 residues. CDR1 is SGHNT and CDR2 is YYREEE in the germline V gene (reference sequence). CDR3 protein: CASSLAIVGSSGGETQYF. DNA of the CDR3: TGTGCCAGCAGCTTGGCCATCGTTGGGTCTAGTGGGGGAGAGACCCAGTACTTC.